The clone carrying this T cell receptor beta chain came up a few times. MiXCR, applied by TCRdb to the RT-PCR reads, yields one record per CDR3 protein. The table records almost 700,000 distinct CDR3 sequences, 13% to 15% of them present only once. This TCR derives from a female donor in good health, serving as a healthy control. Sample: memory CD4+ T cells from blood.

The CDR3 DNA reads as TGTGCCAGCACAATAAGACAGGGCGCTTCTGGGGCCAACGTCCTGACTTTC. It yields the protein CASTIRQGASGANVLTF. The genes are TRBV27 and TRBJ2-6; 7 nucleotides match TRBD1. Germline values: CDR1 MNHEY, CDR2 SMNVEV (reference sequence). The V and J ends lost 7 bases and 1 base, in that order; junction bases with no gene match: 10. This CDR3 spans 17 amino acids.